Listed here is a single T cell receptor beta chain. Original handling: Amplification of reference gene primers provided the estimated nucleated cell counts. Method: immunoSEQ multiplex PCR; TCRdb's copy keeps in-frame clones and lacks some. The V and J calls and clone size are taken from that table; D and trimming were inferred from the DNA. The repertoire includes a few hundred thousand clones, around 83% of them detected once, and 5% to 7.5% sits in the top ten. CDR1 is SQVTM, CDR2 ANQGSEA, per germline. V lost 5 bases and J lost 6; bases outside the gene matches: 1. CDR3 length: 11 amino acids. No more than 2 weeks before study entry, exposed participants had met a case of COVID-19. These data belong to a study of blood T cell repertoires in COVID-19.

The sample comprised PBMCs or T cells enriched from blood (not recorded which). The V call is TRBV29-1, the J call TRBJ2-3, with 8 bases that match TRBD1. This clonotype originated in a woman aged 50 to 65 who had been exposed to COVID-19. Here the CDR3 reads CSVWTGDTQYF. CDR3 DNA: TGCAGCGTTTGGACAGGGGATACGCAGTATTTT.